This T cell receptor (beta chain) was found in a study of cytomegalovirus exposure and HLA in healthy donors. As for the study in general: The 500 to 850 first-cohort repertoires and the roughly 130 validation repertoires shared the same platform, a later analysis reported. Points from the study as a whole: The study recorded 160 or so TCR beta chains that were cytomegalovirus-associated.

The V and J ends lost 5 bases and 3 bases, in that order; junction bases with no gene match: 4. CDR1 and CDR2 (germline): LNHDA, SQIVND (reference sequence). This CDR3 spans 13 amino acids. As to this clone: The antigen remains undetermined.

Produced via immunoSEQ multiplex PCR; TCRdb's table is partial and in-frame only. The table shows approximately 210,000 clones, with 88% occurring only once. The sequencing input was PBMCs. This clonotype was obtained from a woman younger than 30 in good health and CMV-seronegative. The chain links TRBV19 to TRBJ2-7, with 7 positions matching TRBD2. The CDR3 region has the DNA TGTGCCAGTAGTTATGGGGGGGGCTACGAGCAGTACTTC. This encodes CASSYGGGYEQYF.